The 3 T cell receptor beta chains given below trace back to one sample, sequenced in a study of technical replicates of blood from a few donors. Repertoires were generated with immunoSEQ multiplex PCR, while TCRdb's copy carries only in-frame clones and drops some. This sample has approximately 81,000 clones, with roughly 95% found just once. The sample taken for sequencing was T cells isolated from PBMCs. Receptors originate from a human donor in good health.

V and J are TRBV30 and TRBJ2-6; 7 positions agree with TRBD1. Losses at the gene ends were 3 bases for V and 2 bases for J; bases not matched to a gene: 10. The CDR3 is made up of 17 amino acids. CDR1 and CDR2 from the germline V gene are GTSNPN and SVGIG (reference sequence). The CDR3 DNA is TGTGCCTGGAGGGAACAGGGGCCTCGGCCTGGGGCCAACGTCCTGACTTTC. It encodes CAWREQGPRPGANVLTF.

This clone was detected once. In DNA form, the CDR3 reads TGTGCCTGGACAGGGGTAAACCCCTACGAGCAGTACTTC. This codes for CAWTGVNPYEQYF. The V and J genes are TRBV30 and TRBJ2-7; possible D gene TRBD1, 6 bases. This CDR3 is built from 13 residues. Trimming removed 4 bases from V and 2 bases from J, with 12 bases in between. Germline loops: CDR1 GTSNPN, CDR2 SVGIG (reference sequence).

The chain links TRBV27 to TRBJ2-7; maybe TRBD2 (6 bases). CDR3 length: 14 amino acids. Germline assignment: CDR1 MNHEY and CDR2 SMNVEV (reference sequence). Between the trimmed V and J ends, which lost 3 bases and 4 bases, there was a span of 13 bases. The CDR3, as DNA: TGTGCCAGCAGTTTTGGGAGGATACTATACGAGCAGTACTTC. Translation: CASSFGRILYEQYF.